This T cell receptor beta chain was found in a study of vaccination effects on CD4 cells after COVID-19. Overall study context: Two doses of BNT162b2 or mRNA-1273 vaccine were administered to participants.

This CDR3 region has 16 residues. J lost 1 base, V lost 5 bases, and 8 bases had no gene match. The germline V gene encodes CDR1 MDHEN and CDR2 SYDVKM. Notes on this clone: Antigen unknown.

The table came from immunoSEQ multiplex PCR; TCRdb's copy has only in-frame clones and leaves some out. Among about 21,000 clones listed, over 65% were seen once. Under the ViraFEST assay, PBMC were stimulated with viral peptide pools so that antigen-specific CD4+ T cells expanded. Sequencing was performed afterwards. It was after approximately 11 days of culture that CD4+ T cells were isolated. Vaccinees lacked prior SARS-CoV-2 infection and tested negative for nucleocapsid antibodies. This rearrangement joins TRBV28 to TRBJ1-1, with TRBD1 identical over 9 bases. This specimen was CD4+ T cells from PBMCs cultured with HCoV-NL63 spike peptides, taken before COVID-19 vaccination. This clonotype was obtained from a human donor who received a COVID-19 vaccine. CDR3 region: CASSDHPGQGNTEAFF. CDR3 in DNA: TGTGCCAGCAGTGACCACCCGGGACAGGGGAACACTGAAGCTTTCTTT.